This entry concerns a single T cell receptor beta chain. This record comes from a study of blood T cell repertoires in COVID-19. The CDR3 consists of 15 residues. V trimming: 1 base; J trimming: 6 bases; junction bases outside the gene matches: 11. In germline, CDR1 is GTSNPN, CDR2 SVGIG (reference sequence). Sequencing used immunoSEQ multiplex PCR; TCRdb keeps in-frame clones, though not all of them. Here the sample spans 270,000 or so clones, around 82% being singletons. The chain recombines TRBV30 with TRBJ2-7; 8 nucleotides align to TRBD1. This TCR derives from a man aged 50-59 years who had recovered from COVID-19. The sample comprised PBMCs or T cells enriched from blood (not recorded which). The CDR3 coding sequence is TGTGCCTGGAGTGCCCCCGAGACAGGGGTAGGCGAGCAGTACTTC. Translated: CAWSAPETGVGEQYF.